Listed below are T cell receptor beta chains from one sample, sequenced in a study of blood T cell repertoires in COVID-19. Measured with immunoSEQ multiplex PCR; TCRdb has only the in-frame clones, and not every one. The sample includes roughly 250,000 clones, around 82% of them seen just once. The sequenced sample was peripheral blood. Receptor source: a human donor with COVID-19, enrolled during active disease. The donor label of this sample is uncertain. CDR3s include the opening cysteine and the closing phenylalanine or tryptophan. A D gene is named only where the DNA matches it firmly. Expanded clones get a size class; other rows say once, few or many, or leave the size out.

>TRBJ2-1|NA|NA|TRBV6-2/TRBV6-3
TGTGCCAGCAGTACACCCGGGACATTTGACAATGAGCAGTTCTTC
CASSTPGTFDNEQFF
>TRBJ1-4|NA|NA|TRBV7-8
TGTGCCAGCAGCTTATACGGGGGACCAGTTGCAACTAATGAAAAACTGTTTTTT
CASSLYGGPVATNEKLFF
>TRBJ2-7|NA|NA|TRBV30
TGTGCCTGGAGTCCTGCGAGTCTGCAGTACTTC
CAWSPASLQYF
>TRBJ2-1|NA|TRBD2|TRBV5-1
TGCGCCAGCAGCACTAGGACTAGCGGGAGATATGGGGGCTACAATGAGCAGTTCTTC
CASSTRTSGRYGGYNEQFF
>TRBJ1-1|NA|TRBD1|TRBV19
TGTGCCAGTAGTTCCAGCAACAGGGGAGGCGCTGAAGCTTTCTTT
CASSSSNRGGAEAFF
>TRBJ2-3|few|TRBD2|TRBV18
TGTGCCAGCTCACCACCGGGGTTAGCGGGAGATACGCAGTATTTT
CASSPPGLAGDTQYF
>TRBJ2-5|NA|TRBD2|TRBV11-2
TGTGCCAGCAGCTTACCGTTAGCGGGAGCAGGGGTAGAGACCCAGTACTTC
CASSLPLAGAGVETQYF
>TRBJ1-3|NA|NA|TRBV18
TGTGCCAGCTCACCCCTCGACAGGGGAAACACCATATATTTT
CASSPLDRGNTIYF
>TRBJ1-1|NA|NA|TRBV12-5
TGTGCTAGTGGTTTGATGACAGACACTGAAGCTTTCTTT
CASGLMTDTEAFF
>TRBJ1-2|once|NA|TRBV28
TGTGCCACACAGGTCCCGGTGAACTATGGCTACACCTTC
CATQVPVNYGYTF
>TRBJ1-1|NA|TRBD1|TRBV29-1
TGCAGCGCGGACCCAGGGGGCACTGAAGCTTTCTTT
CSADPGGTEAFF
>TRBJ1-4|once|TRBD1|TRBV27
TGTGCCAGCAGACGATGGGAGGACAGGGAGAATGAAAAACTGTTTTTT
CASRRWEDRENEKLFF
>TRBJ2-7|few|TRBD1|TRBV19
TGTGCCAGTTCGACAGGGGGCGAGACCGAGCAGTACTTC
CASSTGGETEQYF
>TRBJ1-1|NA|NA|TRBV7-2
TGTGCCAGCAGCTTGGATCAGGCGTTGGGAGCTTTCTTT
CASSLDQALGAFF
>TRBJ2-7|NA|NA|TRBV10-2
TGCGCCAGCAGTTCCGCGGAACCCCGCTACGAGCAGTACTTC
CASSSAEPRYEQYF